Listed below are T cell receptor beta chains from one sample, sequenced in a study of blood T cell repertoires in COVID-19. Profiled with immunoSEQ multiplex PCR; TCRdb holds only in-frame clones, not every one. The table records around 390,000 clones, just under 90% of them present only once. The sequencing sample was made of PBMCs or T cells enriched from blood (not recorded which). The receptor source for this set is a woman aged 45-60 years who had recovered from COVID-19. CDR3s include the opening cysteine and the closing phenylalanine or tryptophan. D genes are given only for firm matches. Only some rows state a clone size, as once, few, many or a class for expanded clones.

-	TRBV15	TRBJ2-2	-	TGTGCCACCAGTAGCGTATTCGGGGAGCTGTTTTTT	CATSSVFGELFF
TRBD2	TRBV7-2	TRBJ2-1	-	TGTGCCAGCATCCCCGTAGCGGGGGGCGGGGAGCAGTTCTTC	CASIPVAGGGEQFF
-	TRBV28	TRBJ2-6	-	TGTGCCAGCAGTTCACCTTGGCACCCTGGGGCCAACGTCCTGACTTTC	CASSSPWHPGANVLTF
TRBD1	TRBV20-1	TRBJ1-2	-	TGCAGTGCTAGAACGGGACAGCACTCCTTCTTC	CSARTGQHSFF
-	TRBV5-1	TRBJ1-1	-	TGCGCCAGCAGCTTGCCGGGAGAGAACACTGAAGCTTTCTTT	CASSLPGENTEAFF
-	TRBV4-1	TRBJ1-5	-	TGCGCCAGCAGCCAAGTAATCTCCTTCAATCAGCCCCAGCATTTT	CASSQVISFNQPQHF
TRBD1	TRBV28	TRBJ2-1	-	TGTGCCAGCACGGGGTCCACAGGGGCGGGTGAGCAGTTCTTC	CASTGSTGAGEQFF
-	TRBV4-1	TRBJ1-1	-	TGCGCCAGCAGCCATCCGGGAGGGGTGAACACTGAAGCTTTCTTT	CASSHPGGVNTEAFF
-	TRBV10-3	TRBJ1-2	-	TGTGCCATCAGTGAGTTATATTATGGCTACACCTTC	CAISELYYGYTF
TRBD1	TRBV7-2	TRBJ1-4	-	TGTGCCAGCAGCTTCTACCGGGACAGAAATGAAAAACTGTTTTTT	CASSFYRDRNEKLFF
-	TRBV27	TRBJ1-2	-	TGTGCCAGCAGGGGAACCGGGATGTATGGCTACACCTTC	CASRGTGMYGYTF
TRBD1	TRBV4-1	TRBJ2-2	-	TGCGCCAGCAGCCAACCTGGATCAGGGGGCACCGGGGAGCTGTTTTTT	CASSQPGSGGTGELFF
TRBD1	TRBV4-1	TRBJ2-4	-	TGCGCCAGCAGCCAAGGAGACAGGGAAGAAAACATTCAGTACTTC	CASSQGDREENIQYF
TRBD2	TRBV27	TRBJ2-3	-	TGTGCCAGCAGTTCTCGAGCGACTAGCAAGGGAACAGATACGCAGTATTTT	CASSSRATSKGTDTQYF
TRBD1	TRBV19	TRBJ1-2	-	TGTGCCAGTAGGATACAGGGGAACTATGGCTACACCTTC	CASRIQGNYGYTF
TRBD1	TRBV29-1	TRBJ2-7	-	TGCAGCGTTATTAACAGGGGGCGAGGCGACGAGCAGTACTTC	CSVINRGRGDEQYF
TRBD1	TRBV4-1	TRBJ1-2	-	TGCGCCAGCAGCCAACCAAACAGGGGGCGCTCCTATGGCTACACCTTC	CASSQPNRGRSYGYTF
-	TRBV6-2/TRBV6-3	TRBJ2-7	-	TGTGCCAGCAGTTATAGTGTTTCGTCGAAGTACTTC	CASSYSVSSKYF
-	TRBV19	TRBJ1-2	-	TGTGCCAGTAGCCCAATCTGGGGTAACAGGGAAGTTCATGGCTACACCTTC	CASSPIWGNREVHGYTF
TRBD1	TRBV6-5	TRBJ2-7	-	TGTGCCAGCAGAAGCCTAGGGGGCTTCGAGCAGTACTTC	CASRSLGGFEQYF
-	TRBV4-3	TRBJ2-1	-	TGCGCCAGCAGCCAAGACCCTGGGCGGGCGAATGAGCAGTTCTTC	CASSQDPGRANEQFF
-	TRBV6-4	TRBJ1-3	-	TGTGCCAGCAGTGAGCCGAGCTCTGGAAACACCATATATTTT	CASSEPSSGNTIYF
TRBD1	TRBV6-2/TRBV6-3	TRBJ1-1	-	TGTGCCAGCAGTTCCGCGGGACAGGGAGGCACTGAAGCTTTCTTT	CASSSAGQGGTEAFF
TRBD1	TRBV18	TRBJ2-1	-	TGTGCCAGCTCACCGACAGGGCGGAATGAGCAGTTCTTC	CASSPTGRNEQFF
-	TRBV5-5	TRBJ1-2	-	TGTGCCAGCGGAGCGGACGGCTATGGCTACACCTTC	CASGADGYGYTF
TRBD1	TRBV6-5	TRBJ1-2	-	TGTGCCAGCAGGCCACAGGGGGCCCGTTCATCCTACACCTTC	CASRPQGARSSYTF
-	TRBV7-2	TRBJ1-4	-	TGTGCCGGGCGGGAGGGCGAAAAACTGTTTTTT	CAGREGEKLFF
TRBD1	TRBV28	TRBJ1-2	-	TGTGCCAGCACCCCTTCGGGACAGGGGGTTGGCTACACCTTC	CASTPSGQGVGYTF
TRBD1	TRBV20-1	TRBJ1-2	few	TGCAGTGCTAGTCCAATGTCGACAGGGGGAGCGTATGGCTACACCTTC	CSASPMSTGGAYGYTF
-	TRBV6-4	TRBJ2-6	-	TGTGCCAGCAGTTACGGCTCTGGGGCCAACGTCCTGACTTTC	CASSYGSGANVLTF
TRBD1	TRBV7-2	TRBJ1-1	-	TGTGCCAGCAGCTTAGTCCCGGGACAGAAGATTGAAGCTTTCTTT	CASSLVPGQKIEAFF
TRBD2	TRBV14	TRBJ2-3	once	TGTGCCAGCAGCCAAGATTGGGACCTACTAGCGGGGGTTACGGATACGCAGTATTTT	CASSQDWDLLAGVTDTQYF
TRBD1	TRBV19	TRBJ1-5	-	TGTGCCAGTAGTATGTTAGGACAGGGGAGTCAGCCCCAGCATTTT	CASSMLGQGSQPQHF
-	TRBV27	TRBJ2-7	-	TGTGCCAGCGGGGCCCTGAGCTACGAGCAGTACTTC	CASGALSYEQYF
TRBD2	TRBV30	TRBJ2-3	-	TGTGCCTGGAGTGTTGGGACTAATCCTAAGGGAGATACGCAGTATTTT	CAWSVGTNPKGDTQYF
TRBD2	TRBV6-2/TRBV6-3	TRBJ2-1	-	TGTGCCAGCAGTTACTCAATAGCGGGGAGCTCCTACAATGAGCAGTTCTTC	CASSYSIAGSSYNEQFF
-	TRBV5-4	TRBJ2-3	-	TGTGCCAGCAGAGGGGGGAGGGGATACACAGATACGCAGTATTTT	CASRGGRGYTDTQYF
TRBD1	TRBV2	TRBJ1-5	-	TGTGCCAGCCGAGAAGGCGGGACAGGGGTTTCGTCGAATCAGCCCCAGCATTTT	CASREGGTGVSSNQPQHF
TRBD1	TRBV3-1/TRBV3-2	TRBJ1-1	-	TGTGCCAGCAGCCCGCGACAGGGTATAGCTTTCTTT	CASSPRQGIAFF
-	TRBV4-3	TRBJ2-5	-	TGCGCCAGCAGCCAAGATCTAGATGGGGGGAGAGAGACCCAGTACTTC	CASSQDLDGGRETQYF
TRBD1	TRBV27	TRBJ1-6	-	TGTGCCAGCAGTTTCTCAGGGGGAGGTTCACCCCTCCACTTT	CASSFSGGGSPLHF
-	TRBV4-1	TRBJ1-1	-	TGCGCCAGCAGACAATTGGGGGGTGGGACTGAAGCTTTCTTT	CASRQLGGGTEAFF
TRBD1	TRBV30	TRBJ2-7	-	TGTGCCTGGAGTCGGGACAGGGCAGTGGAGCAGTACTTC	CAWSRDRAVEQYF
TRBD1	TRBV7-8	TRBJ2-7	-	TGTGCCAGCAGCTCTAAGACAGGGGGCGATTACGAGCAGTACTTC	CASSSKTGGDYEQYF
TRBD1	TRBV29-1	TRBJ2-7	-	TGCAGCGGAGTAGGGGACAGCCCCTACGAGCAGTACTTC	CSGVGDSPYEQYF